This TCR beta chain was obtained from a study of T-cell memory formation after mild COVID-19. Each CDR3 protein is one row after TCRdb ran MiXCR on the 5' RACE reads. Here the sample spans over 55,000 distinct CDR3 sequences, over 7.5% being singletons. CDR3 size: 12 residues. With 6 bases removed from V and 8 bases from J, the gap between germline ends came to 8 bases. Per the germline V gene, CDR1 is SEHNR and CDR2 is FQNEAQ (reference sequence). This clonotype originated in a man younger than 35 who had mild COVID-19 (a few samples of this study predate the infection). Cell type and time point are not known. This chain connects TRBV7-9 to TRBJ1-6; D is possibly TRBD1 (5 bases). Specimen: PBMCs or a T cell subset sorted from them (not recorded which). In DNA form, the CDR3 reads TGTGCCAGCAGACAACAGGATTCACCCCTCCACTTT. This gives the protein CASRQQDSPLHF.